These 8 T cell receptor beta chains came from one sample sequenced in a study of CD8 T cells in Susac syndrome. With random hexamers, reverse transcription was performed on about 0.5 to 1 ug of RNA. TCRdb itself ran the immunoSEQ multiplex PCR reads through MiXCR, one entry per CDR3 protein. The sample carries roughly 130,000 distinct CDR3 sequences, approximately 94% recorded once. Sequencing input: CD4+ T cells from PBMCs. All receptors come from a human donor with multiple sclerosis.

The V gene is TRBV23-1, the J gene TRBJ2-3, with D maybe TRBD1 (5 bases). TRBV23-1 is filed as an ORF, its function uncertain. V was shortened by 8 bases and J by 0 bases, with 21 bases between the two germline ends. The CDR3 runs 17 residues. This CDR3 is CASSNPPGNTSTDTQYF. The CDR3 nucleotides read TGCGCCAGCTCTAACCCTCCAGGGAATACTAGCACAGATACGCAGTATTTT.

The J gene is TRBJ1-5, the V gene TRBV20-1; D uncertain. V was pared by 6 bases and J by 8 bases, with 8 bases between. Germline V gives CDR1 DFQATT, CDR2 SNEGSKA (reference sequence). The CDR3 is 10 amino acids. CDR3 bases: TGCAGTGCAGGGTTTGAGCCCCAGCATTTT. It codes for CSAGFEPQHF.

For the CDR3, the DNA is TGTGCCAGCAGCCACGGACTAGCGAGCTACGAGCAGTACTTC. Its protein is CASSHGLASYEQYF. The chain joins TRBV11-2 to TRBJ2-7; 9 bases agree with TRBD2. The CDR3 has 14 amino acids. Trimming took 5 bases from V and 3 from J; bases not matched to a gene: 5. From germline, CDR1 is SGHAT and CDR2 FQNNGV.

Here the CDR3 DNA reads TGTGCCAGCAGCACCCCCCGGGGAGGAAGCGCAAGCACAGATACGCAGTATTTT. Encoded protein: CASSTPRGGSASTDTQYF. The J gene is TRBJ2-3, the V gene TRBV7-9, with D maybe TRBD2 (6 bases). Germline loops: CDR1 SEHNR, CDR2 FQNEAQ (reference sequence). The CDR3 runs to 18 residues. Between the trimmed V and J ends, which lost 5 bases and 0 bases, there was a span of 21 bases.

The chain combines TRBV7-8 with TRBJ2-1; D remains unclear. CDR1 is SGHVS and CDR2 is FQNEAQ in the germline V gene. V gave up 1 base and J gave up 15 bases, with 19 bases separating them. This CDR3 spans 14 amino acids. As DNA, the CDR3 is TGTGCCAGCAGCTTAGAATTCGTCTCAGCAGTGATGTTCTTC. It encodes CASSLEFVSAVMFF.

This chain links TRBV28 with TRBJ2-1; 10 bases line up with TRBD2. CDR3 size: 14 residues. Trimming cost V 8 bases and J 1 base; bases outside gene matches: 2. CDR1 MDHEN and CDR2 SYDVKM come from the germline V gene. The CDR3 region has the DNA TGTGCCAGCTTAGCGGGAGGTTCCTACAATGAGCAGTTCTTC. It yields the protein CASLAGGSYNEQFF. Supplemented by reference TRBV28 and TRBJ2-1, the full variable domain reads DVKVTQSSRYLVKRTGEKVFLECVQDMDHENMFWYRQDPGLGLRLIYFSYDVKMKEKGDIPEGYSVSREKKERFSLILESASTNQTSMYLCASLAGGSYNEQFFGPGTRLTVL.

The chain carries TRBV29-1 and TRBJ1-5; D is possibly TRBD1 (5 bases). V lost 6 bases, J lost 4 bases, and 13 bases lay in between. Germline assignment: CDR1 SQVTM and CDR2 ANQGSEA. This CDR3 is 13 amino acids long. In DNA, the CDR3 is TGCAGCGTAGCGGGGGACTTGAATCAGCCCCAGCATTTT. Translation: CSVAGDLNQPQHF.

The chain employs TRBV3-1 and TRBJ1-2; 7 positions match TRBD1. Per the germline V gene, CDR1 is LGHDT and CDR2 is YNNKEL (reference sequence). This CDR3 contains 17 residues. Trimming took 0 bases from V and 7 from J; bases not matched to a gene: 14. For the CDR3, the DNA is TGTGCCAGCAGCCAAGATATGGGCATACAGGGGACGGTTGGCTACACCTTC. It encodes CASSQDMGIQGTVGYTF.